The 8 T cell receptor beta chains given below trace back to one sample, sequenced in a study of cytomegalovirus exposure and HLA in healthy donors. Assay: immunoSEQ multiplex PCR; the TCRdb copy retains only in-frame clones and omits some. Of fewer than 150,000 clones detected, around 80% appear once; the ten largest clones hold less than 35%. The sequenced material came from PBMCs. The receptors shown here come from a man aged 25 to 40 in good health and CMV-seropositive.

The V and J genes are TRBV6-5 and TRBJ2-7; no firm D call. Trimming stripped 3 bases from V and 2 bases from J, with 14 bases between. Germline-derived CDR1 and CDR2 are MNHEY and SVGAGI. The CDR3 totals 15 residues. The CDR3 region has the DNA TGTGCCAGCAGTTATTCTCTAGTGCCCACCTACGAGCAGTACTTC. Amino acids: CASSYSLVPTYEQYF.

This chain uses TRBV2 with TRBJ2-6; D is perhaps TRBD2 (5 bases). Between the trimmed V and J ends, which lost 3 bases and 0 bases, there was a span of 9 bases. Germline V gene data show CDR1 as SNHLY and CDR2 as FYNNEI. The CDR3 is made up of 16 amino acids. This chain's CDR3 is CASSELGDSGANVLTF. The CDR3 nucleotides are TGTGCCAGCAGTGAGCTCGGGGACTCTGGGGCCAACGTCCTGACTTTC.

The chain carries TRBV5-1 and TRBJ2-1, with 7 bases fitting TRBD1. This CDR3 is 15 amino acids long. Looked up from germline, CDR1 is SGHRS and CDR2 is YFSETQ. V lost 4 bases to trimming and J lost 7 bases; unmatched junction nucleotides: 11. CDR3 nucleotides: TGCGCCAGCAGCCTTAACCCCCAGGGGGTTAATGAGCAGTTCTTC. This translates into CASSLNPQGVNEQFF.

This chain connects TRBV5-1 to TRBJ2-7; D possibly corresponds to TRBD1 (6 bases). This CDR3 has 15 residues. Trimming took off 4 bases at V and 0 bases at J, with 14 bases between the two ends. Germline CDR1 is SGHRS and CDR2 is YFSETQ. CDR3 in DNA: TGCGCCAGCAGCCCTGGGACACCGAGCTCCTACGAGCAGTACTTC. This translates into CASSPGTPSSYEQYF.

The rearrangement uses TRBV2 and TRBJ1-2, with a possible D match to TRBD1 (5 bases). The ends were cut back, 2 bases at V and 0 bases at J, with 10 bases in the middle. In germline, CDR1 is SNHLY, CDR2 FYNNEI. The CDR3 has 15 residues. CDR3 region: CASSEQTVTNYGYTF. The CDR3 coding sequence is TGTGCCAGCAGTGAACAGACAGTAACTAACTATGGCTACACCTTC.

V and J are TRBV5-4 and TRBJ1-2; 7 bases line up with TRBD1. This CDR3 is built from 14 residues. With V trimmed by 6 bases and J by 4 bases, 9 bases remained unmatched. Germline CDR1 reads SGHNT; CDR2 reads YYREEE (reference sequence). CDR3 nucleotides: TGTGCCAGCAACAATGACAGGGCGGGCTATGGCTACACCTTC. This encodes CASNNDRAGYGYTF.

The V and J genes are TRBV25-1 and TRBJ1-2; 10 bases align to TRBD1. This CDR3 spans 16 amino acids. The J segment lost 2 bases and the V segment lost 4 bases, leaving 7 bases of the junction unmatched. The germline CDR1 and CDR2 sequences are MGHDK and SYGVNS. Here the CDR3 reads CASSANKGQGNYGYTF. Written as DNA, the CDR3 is TGTGCCAGCAGTGCTAATAAGGGACAGGGGAACTATGGCTACACCTTC.

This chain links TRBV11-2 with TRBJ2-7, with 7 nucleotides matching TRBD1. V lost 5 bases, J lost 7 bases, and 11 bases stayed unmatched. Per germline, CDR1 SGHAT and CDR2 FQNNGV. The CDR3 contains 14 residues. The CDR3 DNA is TGTGCCAGCAGCGGTGGACAGGCGCTGTGGGAGCAGTACTTC. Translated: CASSGGQALWEQYF. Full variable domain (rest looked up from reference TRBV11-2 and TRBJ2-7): EAGVAQSPRYKIIEKRQSVAFWCNPISGHATLYWYQQILGQGPKLLIQFQNNGVVDDSQLPKDRFSAERLKGVDSTLKIQPAKLEDSAVYLCASSGGQALWEQYFGPGTRLTVT.